The rows below give T cell receptor beta chains drawn from one sample of a study of shared clonotypes between healthy human individuals. Assay used: immunoSEQ multiplex PCR; TCRdb lists only in-frame clones, some missing. The sample consists of around 1.9 million clones, just under 95% of them appearing once. Sequencing was performed on naive CD8+ T cells from PBMCs. The source of these receptors is a young man in good health. Some clones in this sample may be carry-over from other donors' samples. The CDR3 runs from the conserved cysteine through the conserved F or W. A D gene is named only where the DNA matches it firmly. Rows may omit the clone size; those that give it use once, few, many or a size class.

clone size: -; V gene: TRBV5-1; J gene: TRBJ2-2; D gene: -; CDR3 protein: CASSLGPGMNTGELFF; CDR3 DNA: TGCGCCAGCAGCTTGGGTCCGGGGATGAACACCGGGGAGCTGTTTTTT
clone size: -; V gene: TRBV4-2; J gene: TRBJ2-1; D gene: TRBD2; CDR3 protein: CASSQGHLRLAGEALYNEQFF; CDR3 DNA: TGTGCCAGCAGCCAAGGTCATCTCCGGCTAGCGGGAGAGGCCTTGTACAATGAGCAGTTCTTC
clone size: -; V gene: TRBV7-2; J gene: TRBJ2-1; D gene: TRBD1; CDR3 protein: CASSNPGQARNEQFF; CDR3 DNA: TGTGCCAGCAGCAACCCGGGACAGGCTCGCAATGAGCAGTTCTTC
clone size: -; V gene: TRBV4-1; J gene: TRBJ2-7; D gene: -; CDR3 protein: CASSQVGDVHEQYF; CDR3 DNA: TGCGCCAGCAGCCAAGTAGGGGACGTCCACGAGCAGTACTTC
clone size: -; V gene: TRBV29-1; J gene: TRBJ1-4; D gene: -; CDR3 protein: CSVEALAAGTTNEKLFF; CDR3 DNA: TGCAGCGTTGAAGCCTTAGCGGCGGGGACCACTAATGAAAAACTGTTTTTT
clone size: -; V gene: TRBV6-1; J gene: TRBJ1-1; D gene: TRBD1; CDR3 protein: CASTPLQGARTEAFF; CDR3 DNA: TGTGCCAGCACCCCCTTACAGGGGGCCAGGACTGAAGCTTTCTTT
clone size: -; V gene: TRBV27; J gene: TRBJ2-2; D gene: -; CDR3 protein: CATAAIGAAGELFF; CDR3 DNA: TGTGCCACCGCTGCCATAGGGGCGGCCGGGGAGCTGTTTTTT
clone size: -; V gene: TRBV21-1; J gene: TRBJ2-5; D gene: -; CDR3 protein: CASSKKKFSGNQETQYF; CDR3 DNA: TGTGCCAGCAGCAAAAAGAAGTTCAGCGGGAACCAAGAGACCCAGTACTTC
clone size: -; V gene: TRBV9; J gene: TRBJ1-2; D gene: -; CDR3 protein: CASSSPPLNGYTF; CDR3 DNA: TGTGCCAGCAGCTCCCCCCCCCTCAATGGCTACACCTTC
clone size: -; V gene: TRBV27; J gene: TRBJ2-1; D gene: TRBD2; CDR3 protein: CASSLSWREREFF; CDR3 DNA: TGTGCCAGCAGTTTATCGTGGCGGGAGAGAGAGTTCTTC
clone size: -; V gene: TRBV4-1; J gene: TRBJ2-7; D gene: TRBD1; CDR3 protein: CASSQRGQGLYEQYF; CDR3 DNA: TGCGCCAGCAGCCAGAGAGGACAGGGGTTATACGAGCAGTACTTC
clone size: -; V gene: TRBV11-1; J gene: TRBJ2-5; D gene: -; CDR3 protein: CASRSRGGGKETQYF; CDR3 DNA: TGTGCCAGCAGATCGAGGGGGGGAGGGAAAGAGACCCAGTACTTC
clone size: -; V gene: TRBV7-8; J gene: TRBJ2-6; D gene: TRBD1; CDR3 protein: CASSLTGVGRWGANVLTF; CDR3 DNA: TGTGCCAGCAGCCTAACAGGGGTCGGCCGTTGGGGGGCCAACGTCCTGACTTTC
clone size: -; V gene: TRBV9; J gene: TRBJ2-3; D gene: -; CDR3 protein: CASSTGPRVADTQYF; CDR3 DNA: TGTGCCAGCAGCACGGGACCGCGGGTGGCAGATACGCAGTATTTT
clone size: once; V gene: TRBV7-6; J gene: TRBJ2-5; D gene: TRBD2; CDR3 protein: CASSPQTSGRDAQYF; CDR3 DNA: TGTGCCAGCAGCCCTCAGACTAGCGGGAGGGACGCCCAGTACTTC
clone size: -; V gene: TRBV21-1; J gene: TRBJ1-2; D gene: -; CDR3 protein: CASSKGWTASGYTF; CDR3 DNA: TGTGCCAGCAGCAAAGGATGGACTGCGAGTGGCTACACCTTC
clone size: -; V gene: TRBV28; J gene: TRBJ1-1; D gene: -; CDR3 protein: CASSPSGLLDTEAFF; CDR3 DNA: TGTGCCAGCAGCCCCTCCGGGCTATTGGACACTGAAGCTTTCTTT
clone size: -; V gene: TRBV6-5; J gene: TRBJ1-4; D gene: TRBD1; CDR3 protein: CASSYGQGAEKLFF; CDR3 DNA: TGTGCCAGCAGTTACGGACAGGGAGCTGAAAAACTGTTTTTT
clone size: -; V gene: TRBV27; J gene: TRBJ1-5; D gene: -; CDR3 protein: CASSLVGGGQPQHF; CDR3 DNA: TGTGCCAGCAGTTTAGTAGGAGGAGGACAGCCCCAGCATTTT
clone size: -; V gene: TRBV7-2; J gene: TRBJ1-4; D gene: TRBD1; CDR3 protein: CASNDYGSGGGGKLFF; CDR3 DNA: TGTGCCAGCAACGATTACGGGTCAGGGGGCGGAGGAAAACTGTTTTTT
clone size: -; V gene: TRBV15; J gene: TRBJ1-2; D gene: -; CDR3 protein: CATSRDYGQSNYGYTF; CDR3 DNA: TGTGCCACCAGCAGAGATTACGGACAGTCTAACTATGGCTACACCTTC
clone size: -; V gene: TRBV5-6; J gene: TRBJ1-1; D gene: -; CDR3 protein: CASSWPGVNTEAFF; CDR3 DNA: TGTGCCAGCAGCTGGCCGGGAGTGAACACTGAAGCTTTCTTT
clone size: -; V gene: TRBV16; J gene: TRBJ2-7; D gene: TRBD2; CDR3 protein: CASSLGSGGSYEQYF; CDR3 DNA: TGTGCCAGCAGCCTAGGTAGCGGGGGATCCTACGAGCAGTACTTC
clone size: -; V gene: TRBV9; J gene: TRBJ2-2; D gene: -; CDR3 protein: CASSSTGNTGELFF; CDR3 DNA: TGTGCCAGCAGCTCGACAGGGAACACCGGGGAGCTGTTTTTT
clone size: once; V gene: TRBV27; J gene: TRBJ2-1; D gene: -; CDR3 protein: CASSLGLPSGNEQFF; CDR3 DNA: TGTGCCAGCAGTCTAGGTCTCCCTTCGGGCAATGAGCAGTTCTTC
clone size: -; V gene: TRBV4-3; J gene: TRBJ2-1; D gene: TRBD2; CDR3 protein: CASRLTASGRAQGDEQFF; CDR3 DNA: TGCGCCAGCAGACTAACCGCTAGCGGGAGGGCCCAAGGGGATGAGCAGTTCTTC
clone size: once; V gene: TRBV29-1; J gene: TRBJ1-2; D gene: TRBD1; CDR3 protein: CSVETGWGYTF; CDR3 DNA: TGCAGCGTTGAGACAGGGTGGGGCTACACCTTC
clone size: -; V gene: TRBV28; J gene: TRBJ2-3; D gene: TRBD2; CDR3 protein: CASSLGLAGGVDTQYF; CDR3 DNA: TGTGCCAGCAGTCTCGGACTAGCGGGTGGTGTCGATACGCAGTATTTT
clone size: -; V gene: TRBV7-9; J gene: TRBJ2-7; D gene: -; CDR3 protein: CASSYGQISYEQYF; CDR3 DNA: TGTGCCAGCAGCTATGGACAGATCTCCTACGAGCAGTACTTC
clone size: -; V gene: TRBV6-5; J gene: TRBJ1-2; D gene: -; CDR3 protein: CASSYSQGYYGYTF; CDR3 DNA: TGTGCCAGCAGTTACTCGCAGGGCTACTATGGCTACACCTTC
clone size: few; V gene: TRBV9; J gene: TRBJ2-2; D gene: -; CDR3 protein: CASSVFPFGELFF; CDR3 DNA: TGTGCCAGCAGCGTTTTCCCGTTCGGGGAGCTGTTTTTT
clone size: -; V gene: TRBV9; J gene: TRBJ1-1; D gene: -; CDR3 protein: CASSVVAGENTEAFF; CDR3 DNA: TGTGCCAGCAGCGTAGTGGCAGGTGAAAACACTGAAGCTTTCTTT
clone size: -; V gene: TRBV11-1; J gene: TRBJ2-1; D gene: -; CDR3 protein: CASSNWEPGPGQFF; CDR3 DNA: TGTGCCAGCAGCAATTGGGAACCCGGACCGGGGCAGTTCTTC
clone size: -; V gene: TRBV9; J gene: TRBJ2-1; D gene: -; CDR3 protein: CASSVAGAGDEQFF; CDR3 DNA: TGTGCCAGCAGCGTAGCAGGGGCCGGGGATGAGCAGTTCTTC
clone size: -; V gene: TRBV13; J gene: TRBJ2-3; D gene: TRBD2; CDR3 protein: CASSQRGRDPGLAGERTLYF; CDR3 DNA: TGTGCCAGCAGCCAGCGGGGCAGAGATCCGGGACTAGCGGGAGAGCGTACCCTCTATTTT
clone size: -; V gene: TRBV7-8; J gene: TRBJ1-1; D gene: TRBD1; CDR3 protein: CASSISVQGEMNTEAFF; CDR3 DNA: TGTGCCAGCAGCATAAGCGTACAGGGGGAGATGAACACTGAAGCTTTCTTT
clone size: once; V gene: TRBV2; J gene: TRBJ2-7; D gene: TRBD1; CDR3 protein: CASSEIGQGAGEQYF; CDR3 DNA: TGTGCCAGCAGTGAGATAGGACAGGGGGCGGGGGAGCAGTACTTC
clone size: -; V gene: TRBV11-2; J gene: TRBJ2-1; D gene: -; CDR3 protein: CASSGLSFSYNEQFF; CDR3 DNA: TGTGCCAGCAGCGGCCTGTCCTTTTCCTACAATGAGCAGTTCTTC
clone size: -; V gene: TRBV4-3; J gene: TRBJ2-1; D gene: -; CDR3 protein: CASSMDGSYNEQFF; CDR3 DNA: TGCGCCAGCAGCATGGACGGCTCCTACAATGAGCAGTTCTTC
clone size: -; V gene: TRBV29-1; J gene: TRBJ1-4; D gene: TRBD1; CDR3 protein: CSARQGRNEKLFF; CDR3 DNA: TGCAGCGCCCGACAGGGGCGGAATGAAAAACTGTTTTTT
clone size: -; V gene: TRBV6-5; J gene: TRBJ2-7; D gene: -; CDR3 protein: CASSYRPKVYEQYF; CDR3 DNA: TGTGCCAGCAGTTACCGGCCAAAGGTCTACGAGCAGTACTTC
clone size: -; V gene: TRBV2; J gene: TRBJ2-3; D gene: TRBD2; CDR3 protein: CASRSSSGRLEPDTQYF; CDR3 DNA: TGTGCCAGCAGGTCGTCTAGCGGGAGGCTTGAGCCAGATACGCAGTATTTT